The 24 T cell receptor beta chains below all came from one sample that was sequenced in a study of T cell repertoires in cytomegalovirus infection. No antigens are known for them. TCRdb re-called the reads with MiXCR, one entry per CDR3 protein. The sample yields 700,000 to 950,000 distinct CDR3 sequences, about 33% seen once. The sample in question was cultured CD8+ T cells from PBMCs, obtained from culture after CMV antigen stimulation. The receptors come from a human donor in good health (CMV status not recorded). Some clones in this sample may be carry-over from other donors' samples.

The chain combines TRBV6-2 or TRBV6-3 with TRBJ2-7; D remains ambiguous. Germline values: CDR1 MNHEY, CDR2 SVGEGT. Trimming cost V 7 bases and J 3 bases, with 16 bases left between them. CDR3 size: 14 residues. In nucleotides, the CDR3 is TGTGCCAGCATGAAGGTCCCGGGTTTCTACGAGCAGTACTTC. It specifies CASMKVPGFYEQYF.

This clonotype was seen more than once but under ten times. The rearrangement joins TRBV12-5 to TRBJ2-1; TRBD1 aligns across 11 bases. Germline loops: CDR1 LGHNT, CDR2 FRNRAP. J was trimmed by 4 bases and V by 4 bases; bases with no gene match: 6. The CDR3 is 16 amino acids. The CDR3: CASGSAGTGGYNEQFF. CDR3 DNA sequence: TGTGCTAGTGGTTCCGCCGGGACAGGGGGTTACAATGAGCAGTTCTTC.

This clonotype has more than one count but fewer than ten. The V and J genes are TRBV7-4 and TRBJ2-3, with 12 bases aligning to TRBD2. CDR1 and CDR2 (germline): SGHVT, SQSDAQ. The trim removed 6 bases at V and 8 bases at J, leaving 12 bases unmatched. The CDR3 consists of 16 residues. The CDR3 here is CASRTSSGGASRTQYF. DNA for the CDR3: TGTGCCAGCAGAACCTCTAGCGGGGGGGCTTCCCGTACGCAGTATTTT.

The J gene is TRBJ2-1, the V gene TRBV7-6; 12 bases are a match to TRBD2. V was clipped by 5 bases and J by 9 bases; unmatched bases: 5. CDR1 and CDR2 (germline): SGHVS, FNYEAQ. The CDR3 is made up of 14 amino acids. Here the CDR3 DNA reads TGTGCCAGCAGCGCTAGCGGGGGGGCTTCTGAGCAGTTCTTC. Encoded protein: CASSASGGASEQFF.

V and J are TRBV7-2 and TRBJ2-7; TRBD2 matches at 11 bases. Germline-derived CDR1 and CDR2 are SGHTA and FQGNSA. The CDR3 loop spans 16 amino acids. As DNA, the CDR3 is TGTGCCATCAGCTTAGATGTAGCGGGGGGGCCCTACGAGCAGTACGTC. It translates to CAISLDVAGGPYEQYV.

The rearrangement joins TRBV6-1 to TRBJ2-1; the match to TRBD2 covers 7 bases. The CDR3 contains 17 residues. The germline gives CDR1 MNHNS, CDR2 SASEGT. Unmatched junction bases numbered 10, after V lost 1 base and J lost 4 bases. As DNA, the CDR3 is TGTGCCAGCAGTGAAGATTTTGGGGGGGGGTTGTACAATGAGCAGTTCTTC. Protein: CASSEDFGGGLYNEQFF.

The chain combines TRBV27 with TRBJ2-3; D is unresolved. Trimming left V 5 bases short and J 6 bases short, with 9 bases between. This CDR3 region has 12 residues. Germline CDR1 MNHEY, CDR2 SMNVEV (reference sequence). The CDR3 nucleotides are TGTGCCAGCAGTCGGCGGTCGGATACGCAGTATTTT. As protein: CASSRRSDTQYF.

The chain is built from TRBV9 and TRBJ2-7, with D perhaps TRBD1 or TRBD2 (7 bases each). The CDR3 has 14 amino acids. Germline V gene lookup returns CDR1 SGDLS and CDR2 YYNGEE. Trimming removed 0 bases from V and 5 bases from J, with 12 bases in between. CDR3 in DNA: TGTGCCAGCAGCGTAGGGGCAGGGGGGGACGAGCAGTACTTC. Its translation: CASSVGAGGDEQYF.

The chain joins TRBV6-5 to TRBJ2-3; 7 bases line up with TRBD2. The CDR3 has 15 amino acids. Trimming cost V 9 bases and J 1 base; bases outside gene matches: 10. Germline V gives CDR1 MNHEY, CDR2 SVGAGI. The CDR3 here is CARGGEQRCTDTQYF. For the CDR3, the DNA is TGTGCCAGGGGGGGGGAACAACGGTGCACAGATACGCAGTATTTT.

The chain employs TRBV11-3 and TRBJ1-6; a possible D gene is TRBD1 (6 bases). CDR1 SGHNT and CDR2 YENEEA come from the germline V gene. This CDR3 is built from 14 residues. V was clipped by 4 bases and J by 11 bases, with 15 bases between them. The CDR3 sequence: CASSSRDTRTPLHF. The CDR3, as DNA: TGTGCCAGCAGCTCCCGGGACACGAGGACACCCCTCCACTTT.

In the case of this clonotype: One end of the junction is discordant with germline, which a read error may explain. The V call is TRBV6-2 or TRBV6-3, the J call TRBJ2-1; 8 positions match TRBD1. The CDR3 has 15 residues. CDR1 MNHEY and CDR2 SVGEGT come from the germline V gene. For the CDR3, the DNA is TGTGCCAGCAGTTACGGACAGGGCCCCTACGATGAGCAGTTCTTC. It codes for CASSYGQGPYDEQFF.

This clonotype was counted only a few times. The V and J genes are TRBV6-2 or TRBV6-3 and TRBJ2-6; D not resolved. Germline CDR1 is MNHEY and CDR2 is SVGEGT. CDR3 length: 12 residues. Trimming cost V 9 bases and J 4 bases, with 7 bases left between them. CDR3 nucleotide sequence: TGTGCCAGTTCAGTGGGGGCCAACGTCCTGACTTTC. It translates to CASSVGANVLTF.

This chain joins TRBV7-8 and TRBJ2-3, with D tentatively TRBD2 (5 bases). The CDR3 contains 18 residues. Trimming cost V 0 bases and J 3 bases, with 19 bases left between them. Per the germline V gene, CDR1 is SGHVS and CDR2 is FQNEAQ. For the CDR3, the DNA is TGTGCCAGCAGCTTAGCGCTCTTTCGGGGAATAGCGACAGATACGCAGTATTTT. It yields the protein CASSLALFRGIATDTQYF.

This clonotype was recorded many times. The chain has TRBV7-2 and TRBJ1-2, with D unclear. Trimming shortened V by 1 base and J by 2 bases, and 14 bases separated the two germline ends. Per the germline V gene, CDR1 is SGHTA and CDR2 is FQGNSA. The CDR3 is made up of 16 amino acids. The chain's CDR3 is CASSLEEWNMNYGYTF. The CDR3 DNA sequence: TGTGCCAGCAGCTTAGAAGAGTGGAACATGAACTATGGCTACACCTTC.

The J gene is TRBJ1-2, the V gene TRBV10-3, with 8 bases that match TRBD1. CDR1 and CDR2 from the germline V gene are ENHRY and SYGVKD. V gave up 3 bases and J gave up 5 bases; unmatched junction bases: 8. The CDR3 consists of 15 residues. The CDR3 nucleotides are TGTGCCATCAGTGAAGAACGGACAGGGACGTATGGCTACACCTTC. It translates to CAISEERTGTYGYTF.

The V call is TRBV7-9, the J call TRBJ2-1; 7 nucleotides match TRBD1. V shed 4 bases, J shed 3 bases, and the junction held 12 bases outside the gene matches. Per germline, CDR1 SEHNR and CDR2 FQNEAQ (reference sequence). This CDR3 contains 17 residues. CDR3 coding DNA: TGTGCCAGCAGCTCGCCCGTTGCAGGGGGTTTCTACAATGAGCAGTTCTTC. Its translation: CASSSPVAGGFYNEQFF.

A note on this clonotype: One end of the junction fails to match germline, which may point to a read error. This chain uses TRBV24-1 with TRBJ1-1; D is unclear. This CDR3 contains 16 residues. Germline assignment: CDR1 KGHDR and CDR2 SFDVKD. The CDR3 here is CTTSDTNFPGNTEAFF. In nucleotides, the CDR3 is TGTACCACCAGTGATACAAACTTTCCAGGGAACACTGAAGCTTTCTTT.

V and J are TRBV12-3 or TRBV12-4 and TRBJ1-2, with D hard to call. The CDR3 is 14 residues long. Trimming took 1 base from V and 7 from J, leaving 13 bases between them. In DNA, the CDR3 is TGTGCCAGCAGTTTAGGCCCCGGTTGGGGTGGCTACACCTTC. It codes for CASSLGPGWGGYTF.

Only one count was recorded for this clonotype. The chain recombines TRBV10-3 with TRBJ2-6, with D perhaps TRBD1 (7 bases). Trimming left V 8 bases short and J 0 bases short, with 14 bases between. Per germline, CDR1 ENHRY and CDR2 SYGVKD. The CDR3 is 16 residues long. CDR3 in DNA: TGTGCCATCGGGGGGACAGCACTCTCTGGGGCCAACGTCCTGACTTTC. This gives the protein CAIGGTALSGANVLTF.

V gene TRBV7-9 combines with J gene TRBJ2-1; 7 bases are shared with TRBD1. The length of the CDR3 is 11 residues. Trimming at V came to 4 bases and at J to 11 bases, leaving 2 bases not matched to a gene. The germline gives CDR1 SEHNR, CDR2 FQNEAQ (reference sequence). The CDR3 protein is CASSYRGKQFF. Here the CDR3 DNA reads TGTGCCAGCAGCTACAGGGGTAAGCAGTTCTTC.

This clonotype came up many times. CDR3 nucleotides: TGTGCCAGCATGAAGAGGGGGGGTCATAACACCGGGGAGCTGTTTTTT. Translation gives CASMKRGGHNTGELFF. This chain joins TRBV2 and TRBJ2-2, with D tentatively TRBD2 (7 bases). The length of the CDR3 is 16 residues. Germline assignment: CDR1 SNHLY and CDR2 FYNNEI. With 7 bases removed from V and 2 bases from J, the gap between germline ends came to 17 bases.

This clonotype has a count of ten or more. V gene TRBV7-8 combines with J gene TRBJ1-6; the match to TRBD1 covers 7 bases. With V trimmed by 5 bases and J by 4 bases, 8 bases remained unmatched. CDR1 and CDR2 (germline): SGHVS, FQNEAQ. The CDR3 length is 16 residues. CDR3 sequence (DNA): TGTGCCAGCAGCCCAGCCGGGACAGTGTATAATTCACCCCTCCACTTT. It yields the protein CASSPAGTVYNSPLHF.

This clonotype was picked up a small number of times. V usage is TRBV2 and J usage is TRBJ2-7, with TRBD1 matching 7 bases. V lost 2 bases and J lost 4; bases outside the gene matches: 8. From germline, CDR1 is SNHLY and CDR2 FYNNEI. The CDR3 has 15 amino acids. CDR3 coding DNA: TGTGCCAGCAGTGAAAATACAGGGGTGCGGTACGAGCAGTACTTC. Encoded protein: CASSENTGVRYEQYF.

Ten or more counts support this clonotype. The V gene is TRBV7-9, the J gene TRBJ2-1, with a weak D call TRBD1 (6 bases). V gave up 2 bases and J gave up 3 bases, with 11 bases separating them. Germline assignment: CDR1 SEHNR and CDR2 FQNEAQ (reference sequence). The CDR3 runs to 15 residues. In DNA form, the CDR3 reads TGTGCCAGCAGCTTAATACAGGGAAGCTACAATGAGCAGTTCTTC. Translated: CASSLIQGSYNEQFF.